The text below deals with one T cell receptor (beta chain). Its specificity is not known. The CDR3 has 12 residues. Germline lookup yields CDR1 MDHEN and CDR2 SYDVKM. V was cut by 4 bases and J by 14 bases, with 14 bases left in between. The data were produced by immunoSEQ multiplex PCR, yet TCRdb's version contains in-frame clones alone and is incomplete. The sample lists under 70,000 clones, roughly 85% occurring once. The sample comes from a study of OX40 agonist ivuxolimab in advanced cancers. Whole-study context: The patients' treatment was ivuxolimab, an agonistic anti-OX40 (CD134) antibody. A history of anti-PD-1, anti-PD-L1 or anti-CTLA-4 therapy was acceptable, and over 30% had some.

Whole-study findings and limits: The study observed clonal expansion of CD4+ and CD8+ blood T cells by week 6 at 0.1 to 3.0 mg/kg.

This receptor was taken from an adult with an advanced solid tumor such as melanoma, head and neck, liver or kidney cancer. The chain couples TRBV28 to TRBJ1-4, with D tentatively TRBD1 (5 bases). This specimen consisted of CD4+ or CD8+ T cells sorted from blood, obtained in a trial of the OX40 agonist ivuxolimab. CDR3 region: CASSSSSGGLFF. The CDR3 nucleotides are TGTGCCAGCAGTTCCTCCTCCGGGGGGCTGTTTTTT.